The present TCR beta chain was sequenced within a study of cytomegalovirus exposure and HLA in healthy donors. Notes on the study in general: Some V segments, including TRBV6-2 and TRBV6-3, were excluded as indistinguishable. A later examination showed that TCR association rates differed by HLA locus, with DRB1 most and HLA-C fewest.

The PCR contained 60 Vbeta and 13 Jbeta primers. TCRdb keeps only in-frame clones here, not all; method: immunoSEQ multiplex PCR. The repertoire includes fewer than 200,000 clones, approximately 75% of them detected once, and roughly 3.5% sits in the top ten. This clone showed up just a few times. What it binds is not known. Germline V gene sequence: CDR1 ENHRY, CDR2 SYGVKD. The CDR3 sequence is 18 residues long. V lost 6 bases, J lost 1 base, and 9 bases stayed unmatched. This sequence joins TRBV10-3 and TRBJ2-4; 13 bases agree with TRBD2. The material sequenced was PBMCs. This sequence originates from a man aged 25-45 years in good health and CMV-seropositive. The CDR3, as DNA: TGTGCCATCAGCCCGGGACTAGCGGGGCGGGAGGCCAAAAACATTCAGTACTTC. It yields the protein CAISPGLAGREAKNIQYF.